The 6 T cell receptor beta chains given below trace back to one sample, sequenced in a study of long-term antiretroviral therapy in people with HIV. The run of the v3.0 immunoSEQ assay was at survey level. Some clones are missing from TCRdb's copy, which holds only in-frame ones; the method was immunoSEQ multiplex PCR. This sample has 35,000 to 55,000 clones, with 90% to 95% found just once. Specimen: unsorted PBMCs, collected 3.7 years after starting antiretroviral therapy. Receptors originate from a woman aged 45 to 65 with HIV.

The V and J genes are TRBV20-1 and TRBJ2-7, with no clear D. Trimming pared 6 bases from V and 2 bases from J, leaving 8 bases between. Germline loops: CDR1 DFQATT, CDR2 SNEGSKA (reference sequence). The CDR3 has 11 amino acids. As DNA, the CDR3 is TGCAGTGCCCTCAAAACCTACGAGCAGTACTTC. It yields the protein CSALKTYEQYF.

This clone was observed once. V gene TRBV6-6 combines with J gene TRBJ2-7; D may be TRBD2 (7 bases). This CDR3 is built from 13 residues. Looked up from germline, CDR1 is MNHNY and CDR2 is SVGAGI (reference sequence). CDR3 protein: CATGASGSYEQYF. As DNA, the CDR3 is TGTGCTACGGGGGCTAGCGGCTCCTACGAGCAGTACTTC.

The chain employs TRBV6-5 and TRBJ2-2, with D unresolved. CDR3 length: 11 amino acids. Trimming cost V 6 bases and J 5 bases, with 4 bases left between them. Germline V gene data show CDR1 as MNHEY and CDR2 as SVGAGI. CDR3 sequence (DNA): TGTGCCAGCAGGATGACCGGGGAGCTGTTTTTT. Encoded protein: CASRMTGELFF.

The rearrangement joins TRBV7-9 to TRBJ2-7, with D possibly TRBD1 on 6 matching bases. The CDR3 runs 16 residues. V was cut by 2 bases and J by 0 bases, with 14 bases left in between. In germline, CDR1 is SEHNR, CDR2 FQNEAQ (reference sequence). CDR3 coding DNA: TGTGCCAGCAGCTTACCCTCCGGGACACCCTCCTACGAGCAGTACTTC. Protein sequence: CASSLPSGTPSYEQYF.

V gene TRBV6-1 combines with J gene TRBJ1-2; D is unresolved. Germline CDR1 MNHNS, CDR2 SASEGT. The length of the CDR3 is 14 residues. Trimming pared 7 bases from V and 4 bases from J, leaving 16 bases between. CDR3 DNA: TGTGCCAGCAATTTTGAGGGTATCACCTATGGCTACACCTTC. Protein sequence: CASNFEGITYGYTF.

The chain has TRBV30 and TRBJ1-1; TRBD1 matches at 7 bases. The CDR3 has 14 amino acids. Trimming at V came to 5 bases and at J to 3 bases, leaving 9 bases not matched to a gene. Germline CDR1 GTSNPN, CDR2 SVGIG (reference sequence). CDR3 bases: TGTGCCTGGGGAAATGGACAGGCGGACACTGAAGCTTTCTTT. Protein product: CAWGNGQADTEAFF.